The source of this T cell receptor (beta chain) is a study of T-cell memory formation after mild COVID-19. About the study: Clusters were largely donor specific.

With respect to this clonotype: What it binds is unknown.

The CDR3 is made up of 17 amino acids. Trimming took 0 bases from V and 0 from J, leaving 16 bases between them. The germline V gene has CDR1 SGHRS and CDR2 YFSETQ. TCR alpha and TCR beta cDNA libraries carrying sample barcodes and UMIs came from 5'RACE with constant-segment primers. TCRdb redid the calling of the 5' RACE reads with MiXCR, one entry per CDR3 protein. The sample includes around 130,000 distinct CDR3 sequences, about 6% of them seen just once. Study results and limitations: CD4+ bias marked clones expanding day 15 to 37, unlike balanced contracting clones. CD4+ clones that contracted lay mainly in CM and EM; CD8+ ones lay in EMRA.

The specimen sequenced was PBMCs or a T cell subset sorted from them (not recorded which). The source is an adult woman who had mild COVID-19 (a few samples of this study predate the infection). Cell type and time point are not known. The chain has TRBV5-1 and TRBJ2-7; possible D gene TRBD2, 6 bases. The CDR3 loop reads CASSLAPARDASYEQYF. The CDR3 region has the DNA TGCGCCAGCAGCTTGGCCCCGGCGCGGGATGCCTCCTACGAGCAGTACTTC.